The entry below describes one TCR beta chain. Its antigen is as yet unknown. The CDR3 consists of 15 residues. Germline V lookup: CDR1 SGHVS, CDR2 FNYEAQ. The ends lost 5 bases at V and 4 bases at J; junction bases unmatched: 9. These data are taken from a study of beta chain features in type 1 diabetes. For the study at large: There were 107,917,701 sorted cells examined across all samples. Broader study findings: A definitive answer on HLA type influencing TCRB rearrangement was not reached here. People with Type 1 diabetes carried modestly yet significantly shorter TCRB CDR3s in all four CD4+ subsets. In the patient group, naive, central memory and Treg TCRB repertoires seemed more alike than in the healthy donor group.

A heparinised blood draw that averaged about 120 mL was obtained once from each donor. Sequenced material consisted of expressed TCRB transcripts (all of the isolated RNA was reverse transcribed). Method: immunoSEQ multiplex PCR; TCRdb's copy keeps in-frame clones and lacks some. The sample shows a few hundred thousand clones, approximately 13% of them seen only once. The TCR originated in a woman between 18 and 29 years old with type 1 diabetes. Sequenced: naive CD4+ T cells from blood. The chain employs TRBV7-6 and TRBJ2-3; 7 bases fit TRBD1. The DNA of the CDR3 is TGTGCCAGCAGCAAGGGGACAGTAGGGGCAGATACGCAGTATTTT. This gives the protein CASSKGTVGADTQYF.